This TCR beta chain was profiled in a study of shared clonotypes between healthy human individuals (dated by TCRdb to the early 2020s). Context from the whole study: Two women and a few men aged 18 to 49 years were included in the cohort. For each donor, CD4 naive and CD4 memory were each given three plates, CD8 naive was given two plates, and CD8 memory was given one plate. To estimate repertoire size and how much clonotypes are shared between individuals, the study performed deep sequencing of blood TCR repertoires from roughly five healthy adults. To increase sequencing depth and limit assay-specific biases, TCR repertoire library preparation and sequencing were carried out by different laboratories using diverse techniques. Per donor, leukapheresis produced somewhere between about 0.94 and 9 billion PBMCs.

Donors were healthy HIV-negative adults with no recently reported acute infections or vaccinations. Only Caucasian adults living in Nashville, Tennessee, USA were represented among the donors. CD4+ T cells were enriched through magnetic negative selection, after which naive cells were positively selected on CD45RA and the remaining negative fraction served as the memory subset. Blood was collected by leukapheresis, and PBMCs were isolated by Ficoll-Histopaque density gradient centrifugation and then cryopreserved in liquid nitrogen vapor phase. Analytical flow cytometry was used to check the purity and quantity of each magnetically sorted T cell population. Each sorted fraction had its genomic DNA isolated and then quantified by UV absorbance on a Nanodrop 2000c. Using the deep immunoSEQ assay, TCR CDR3 regions were amplified from genomic DNA by multiplex PCR. Extracted genomic DNA from each cell subset was spread evenly across all wells of several immunoSEQ 96-well plates, with each plate serving as a replicate. For sorted subsets, each replicate PCR was loaded with 200 ng genomic DNA, equivalent to 30,000 or so T cell genomes. The purified libraries were quantified using a Qubit 3.0 fluorometer, sized with a Bioanalyzer 2100, and then quantified again using the KAPA Library Quantification kit. Each immunoSEQ 96-well plate was sequenced on its own single-read 150-cycle Illumina NextSeq 550 flow cell. Regarding the original processing steps: The immunoSEQ output contained only junctional sequences without quality scores, so filtering could not match that applied to full-length reads. Sequences were annotated with PyIR, a Python wrapper for IgBLAST v1.9, and V/J genes and CDR3 were assigned using IMGT germline references. Reads with weak V/J assignments (E-value above 1e-6), missing CDR3, stop codons, out-of-frame junctions, or ambiguous translated residues were removed. V3J clonotypes were defined as sequences sharing the same inferred V gene, J gene, and CDR3 amino acid sequence. To compute the percentage overlap between repertoires, the number of shared unique clonotypes was divided by the size of the smaller repertoire. Richness of each repertoire was evaluated using RTK rarefaction, the Chao1 estimator, and Recon v2.1 estimates of unobserved clonotypes. Generation probabilities were computed with OLGA for all TCRbeta clonotypes obtained by the gDNA method from several donors. TCRdb re-hosts the immuneACCESS table, in-frame sequences only. Its copies lack some clones; in the studies checked, an unresolved V gene accounts for under half of them, and the cause for the rest is not known. That table furnishes V, J and clone size, whereas the DNA furnished D and trimming. A total of 950,000 to 1,300,000 clones appear in this sample, more than 65% of them only once. Together, the top ten hold over 1.3% of the sample.

Overall study results and their limits: Because the study included only a small number of donors, the genetic and exposure-history diversity represented was limited. Based on pairwise subsampling, the degree of clonotype sharing among donors was expected to be affected by sequencing depth. Even with the large sequencing depth, rarefaction of the sorted-subset datasets indicated that sequencing was incomplete. Only blood was sampled, and tissue TCR repertoires likely differ from those in blood. Sharing across a handful of donors was observed for 4.5% to 6.5% of naive CD4, over 3% of naive CD8, 2.3% of memory CD4, and around 0.4% of memory CD8 clonotypes. Compared with non-shared clonotypes, clonotypes shared by all four sorted-subset donors had higher generation probabilities. Estimated clonotype richness was generally larger for naive than for memory subsets.

V drops 5 bases and J drops 0 bases, leaving 18 bases in between. The CDR3 starts with the cysteine, ends with the phenylalanine, and has 17 residues. Of the read, only the CDR3 DNA is kept; its 51 bases are in frame from base 1. As encoded in the germline V gene (reference sequence), CDR1 is SGHNT while CDR2 is YYREEE. Turning to this clone: No cognate antigen has been identified for it. No base-level quality is on record; no much larger clone is a single base apart.

The V gene is TRBV5-4 and the J gene is TRBJ1-3; tentative D gene TRBD1, with 5 bases matching. This receptor was obtained from a man aged 18 to 30 in good health. The sequenced sample consisted of memory CD4+ T cells sorted from blood. The cell subset or site label for this specimen denotes: CD45RA-negative fraction. The CDR3 here reads CASSRDPRVLSGNTIYF. In nucleotides, the sequence is TGTGCCAGCAGTCGGGACCCCAGGGTACTCTCTGGAAACACCATATATTTT.